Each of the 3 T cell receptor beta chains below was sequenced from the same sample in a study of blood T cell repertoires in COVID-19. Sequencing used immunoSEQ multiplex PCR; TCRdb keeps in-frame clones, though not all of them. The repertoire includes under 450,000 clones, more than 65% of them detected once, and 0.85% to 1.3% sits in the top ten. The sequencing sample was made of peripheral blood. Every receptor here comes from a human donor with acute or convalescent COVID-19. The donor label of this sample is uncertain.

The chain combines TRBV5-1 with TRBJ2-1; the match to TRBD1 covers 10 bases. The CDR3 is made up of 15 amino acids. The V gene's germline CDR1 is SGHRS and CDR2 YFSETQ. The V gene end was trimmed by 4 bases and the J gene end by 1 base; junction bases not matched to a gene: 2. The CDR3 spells CASSPGQGSYNEQFF. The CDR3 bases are TGCGCCAGCAGCCCGGGACAGGGGTCCTACAATGAGCAGTTCTTC.

The CDR3 loop is CATSRGGWGQGNTGELFF. The CDR3 DNA reads TGTGCCACCAGCAGGGGTGGCTGGGGACAGGGGAACACCGGGGAGCTGTTTTTT. This chain links TRBV15 with TRBJ2-2; TRBD1 matches 9 bases. J gave up 1 base and V 3 bases, and 9 bases lay outside the gene matches. The V gene's germline CDR1 is LNHNV and CDR2 YYDKDF (reference sequence). This CDR3 comprises 18 residues. The full variable domain, in which reference TRBV15 and TRBJ2-2 provide the parts outside the CDR3, is DAMVIQNPRYQVTQFGKPVTLSCSQTLNHNVMYWYQQKSSQAPKLLFHYYDKDFNNEADTPDNFQSRRPNTSFCFLDIRSPGLGDTAMYLCATSRGGWGQGNTGELFFGEGSRLTVL.

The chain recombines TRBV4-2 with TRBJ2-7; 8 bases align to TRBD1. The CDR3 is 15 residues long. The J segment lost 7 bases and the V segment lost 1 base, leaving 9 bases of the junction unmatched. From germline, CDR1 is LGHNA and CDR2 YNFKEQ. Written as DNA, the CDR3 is TGTGCCAGCAGCCAAGTTACATCGGACAGGGAAGAGCAGTACTTC. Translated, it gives CASSQVTSDREEQYF.